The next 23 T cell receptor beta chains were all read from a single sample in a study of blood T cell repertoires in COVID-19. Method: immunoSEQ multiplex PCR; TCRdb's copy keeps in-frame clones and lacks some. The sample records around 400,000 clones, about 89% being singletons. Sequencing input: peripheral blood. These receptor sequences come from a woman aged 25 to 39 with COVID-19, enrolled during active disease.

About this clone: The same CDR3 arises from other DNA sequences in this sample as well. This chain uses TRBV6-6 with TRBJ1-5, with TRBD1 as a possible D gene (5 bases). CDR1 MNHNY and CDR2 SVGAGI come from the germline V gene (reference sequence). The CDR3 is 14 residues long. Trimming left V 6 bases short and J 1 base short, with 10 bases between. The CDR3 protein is CASSGQGSNQPQHF. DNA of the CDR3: TGTGCCAGCAGCGGGCAGGGAAGCAATCAGCCCCAGCATTTT.

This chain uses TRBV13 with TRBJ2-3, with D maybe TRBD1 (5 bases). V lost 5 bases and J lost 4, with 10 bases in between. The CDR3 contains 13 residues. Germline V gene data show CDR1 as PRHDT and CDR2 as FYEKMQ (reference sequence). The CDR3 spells CASSPDTPDTQYF. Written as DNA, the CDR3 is TGTGCCAGCAGCCCGGACACTCCAGATACGCAGTATTTT.

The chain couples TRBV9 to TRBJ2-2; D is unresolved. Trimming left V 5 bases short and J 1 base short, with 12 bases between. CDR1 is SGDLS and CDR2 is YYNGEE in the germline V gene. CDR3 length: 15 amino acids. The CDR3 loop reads CASSPWPRNTGELFF. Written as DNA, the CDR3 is TGTGCCAGCAGTCCCTGGCCCAGGAACACCGGGGAGCTGTTTTTT. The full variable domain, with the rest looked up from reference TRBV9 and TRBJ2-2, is DSGVTQTPKHLITATGQRVTLRCSPRSGDLSVYWYQQSLDQGLQFLIQYYNGEERAKGNILERFSAQQFPDLHSELNLSSLELGDSALYFCASSPWPRNTGELFFGEGSRLTVL.

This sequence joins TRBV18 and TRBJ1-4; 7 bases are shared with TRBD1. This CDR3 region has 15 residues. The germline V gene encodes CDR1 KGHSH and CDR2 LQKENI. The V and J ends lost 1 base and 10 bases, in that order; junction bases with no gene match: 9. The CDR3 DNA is TGTGCCAGCTCACCACGGCCGGGACAGCAGGGAAAACTGTTTTTT. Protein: CASSPRPGQQGKLFF.

The DNA for the CDR3 is TGTGCCAGCAGCTCTTGGGGGGAGGGTACAGATACGCAGTATTTT. Translated: CASSSWGEGTDTQYF. The chain uses TRBV11-2 and TRBJ2-3, with TRBD2 matching over 7 bases. The germline gives CDR1 SGHAT, CDR2 FQNNGV. The CDR3 runs to 15 residues. Germline trimming cut 4 bases from V and 3 bases from J; bases unmatched to any gene: 7.

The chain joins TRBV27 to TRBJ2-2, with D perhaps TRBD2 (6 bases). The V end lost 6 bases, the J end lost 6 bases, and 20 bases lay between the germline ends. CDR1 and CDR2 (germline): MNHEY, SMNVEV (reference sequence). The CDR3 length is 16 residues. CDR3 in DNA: TGTGCCAGCAGGATGGGAGGCTTGTGGTCCGCCGGGGAGCTGTTTTTT. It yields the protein CASRMGGLWSAGELFF.

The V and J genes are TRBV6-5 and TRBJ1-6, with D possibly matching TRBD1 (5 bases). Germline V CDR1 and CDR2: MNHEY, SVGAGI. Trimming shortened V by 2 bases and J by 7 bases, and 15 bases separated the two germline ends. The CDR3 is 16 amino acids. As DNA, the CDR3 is TGTGCCAGCAGTTACGCCTCAGGGATCGACAATTCACCCCTCCACTTT. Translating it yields CASSYASGIDNSPLHF.

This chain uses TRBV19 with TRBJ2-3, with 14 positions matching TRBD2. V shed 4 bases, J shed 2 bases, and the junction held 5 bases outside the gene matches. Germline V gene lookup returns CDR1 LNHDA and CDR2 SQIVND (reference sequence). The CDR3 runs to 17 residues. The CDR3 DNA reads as TGTGCCAGTAGTAGGGGGACTAGCGGGAGTCTCACAGATACGCAGTATTTT. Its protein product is CASSRGTSGSLTDTQYF.

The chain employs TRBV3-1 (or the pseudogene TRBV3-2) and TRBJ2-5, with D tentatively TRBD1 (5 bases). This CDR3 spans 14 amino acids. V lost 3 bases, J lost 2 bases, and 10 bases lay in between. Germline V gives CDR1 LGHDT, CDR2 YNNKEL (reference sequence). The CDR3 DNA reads TGTGCCAGCAGCCAGTACCAGGGACAAGAGACCCAGTACTTC. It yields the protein CASSQYQGQETQYF.

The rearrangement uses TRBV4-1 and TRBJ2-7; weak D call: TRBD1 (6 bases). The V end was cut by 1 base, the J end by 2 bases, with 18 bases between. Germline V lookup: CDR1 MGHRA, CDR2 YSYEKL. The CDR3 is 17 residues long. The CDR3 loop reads CASSQVGGRPNPYEQYF. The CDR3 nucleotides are TGCGCCAGCAGCCAAGTAGGGGGAAGGCCAAATCCCTACGAGCAGTACTTC.

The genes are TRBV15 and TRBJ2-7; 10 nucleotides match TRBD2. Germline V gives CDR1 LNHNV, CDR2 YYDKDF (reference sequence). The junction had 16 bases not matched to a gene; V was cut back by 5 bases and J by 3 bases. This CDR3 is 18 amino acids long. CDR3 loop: CATSAPGGGLAGVYEQYF. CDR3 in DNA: TGTGCCACCAGCGCCCCCGGGGGAGGGCTAGCGGGAGTCTACGAGCAGTACTTC.

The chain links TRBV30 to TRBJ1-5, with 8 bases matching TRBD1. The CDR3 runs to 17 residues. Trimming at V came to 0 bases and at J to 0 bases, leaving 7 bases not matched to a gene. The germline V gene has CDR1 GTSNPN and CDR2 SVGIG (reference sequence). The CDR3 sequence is CAWSVHRTGRSNQPQHF. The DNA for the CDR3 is TGTGCCTGGAGTGTACACAGGACAGGGCGTAGCAATCAGCCCCAGCATTTT.

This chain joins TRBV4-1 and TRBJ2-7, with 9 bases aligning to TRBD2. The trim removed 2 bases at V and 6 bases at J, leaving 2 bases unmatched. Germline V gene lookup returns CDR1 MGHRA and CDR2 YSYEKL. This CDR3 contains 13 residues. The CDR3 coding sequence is TGCGCCAGCAGCCAATCGACTAGCGGCGAGCAGTACTTC. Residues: CASSQSTSGEQYF.

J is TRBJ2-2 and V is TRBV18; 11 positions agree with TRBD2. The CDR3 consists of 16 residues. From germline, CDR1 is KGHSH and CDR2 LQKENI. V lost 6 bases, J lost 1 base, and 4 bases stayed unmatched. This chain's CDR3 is CASSQGLAVNTGELFF. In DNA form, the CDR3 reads TGTGCCAGCTCCCAGGGACTAGCGGTGAACACCGGGGAGCTGTTTTTT.

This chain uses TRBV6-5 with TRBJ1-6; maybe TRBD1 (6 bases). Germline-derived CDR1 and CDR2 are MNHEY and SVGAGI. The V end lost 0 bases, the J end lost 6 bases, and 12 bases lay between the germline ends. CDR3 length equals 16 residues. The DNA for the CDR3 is TGTGCCAGCAGTTACTCGAGGCAGGGGTTTAATTCACCCCTCCACTTT. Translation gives CASSYSRQGFNSPLHF.

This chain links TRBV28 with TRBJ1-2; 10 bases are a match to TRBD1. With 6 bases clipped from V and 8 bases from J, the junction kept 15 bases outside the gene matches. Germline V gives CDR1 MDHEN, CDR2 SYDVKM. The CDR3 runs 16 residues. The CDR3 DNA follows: TGTGCCAGCAGCCCTTTCAGCCCGGACAGGGGGAAGGGCTACACCTTC. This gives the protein CASSPFSPDRGKGYTF.

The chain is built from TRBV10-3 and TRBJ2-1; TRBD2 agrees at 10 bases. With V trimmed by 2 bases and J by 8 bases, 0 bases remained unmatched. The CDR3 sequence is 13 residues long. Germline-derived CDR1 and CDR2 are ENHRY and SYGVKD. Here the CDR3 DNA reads TGTGCCATCAGTGAGGGACTAGCGGATGAGCAGTTCTTC. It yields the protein CAISEGLADEQFF.

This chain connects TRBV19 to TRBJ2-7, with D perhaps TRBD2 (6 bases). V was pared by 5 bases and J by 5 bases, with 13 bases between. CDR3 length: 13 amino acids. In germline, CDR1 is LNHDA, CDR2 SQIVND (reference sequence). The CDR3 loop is CASSPRELDEQYF. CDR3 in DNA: TGTGCCAGTAGTCCCCGGGAGCTTGACGAGCAGTACTTC. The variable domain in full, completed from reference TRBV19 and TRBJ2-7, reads DGGITQSPKYLFRKEGQNVTLSCEQNLNHDAMYWYRQDPGQGLRLIYYSQIVNDFQKGDIAEGYSVSREKKESFPLTVTSAQKNPTAFYLCASSPRELDEQYFGPGTRLTVT.

CDR3 DNA: TGTGCCTGGAGTCTGCAGGGAAGTTCCCTAGATACGCAGTATTTT. It specifies CAWSLQGSSLDTQYF. The chain links TRBV30 to TRBJ2-3; weak D call: TRBD1 (5 bases). Germline V gene data show CDR1 as GTSNPN and CDR2 as SVGIG (reference sequence). Trimming shortened V by 2 bases and J by 5 bases, and 17 bases separated the two germline ends. This CDR3 is 15 amino acids long.

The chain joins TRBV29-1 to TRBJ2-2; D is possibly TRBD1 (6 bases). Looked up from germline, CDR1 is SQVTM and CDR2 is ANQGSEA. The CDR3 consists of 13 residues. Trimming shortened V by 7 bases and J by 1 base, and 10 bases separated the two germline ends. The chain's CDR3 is CSAWGQNTGELFF. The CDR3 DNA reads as TGCAGCGCTTGGGGACAGAACACCGGGGAGCTGTTTTTT.

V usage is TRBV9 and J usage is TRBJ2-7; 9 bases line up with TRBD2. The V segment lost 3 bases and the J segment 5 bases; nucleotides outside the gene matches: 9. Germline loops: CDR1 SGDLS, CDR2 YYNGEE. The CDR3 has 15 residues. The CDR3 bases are TGTGCCAGCAGCGGTAGTGGTCTAGCGGGACACGAGCAGTACTTC. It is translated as CASSGSGLAGHEQYF.

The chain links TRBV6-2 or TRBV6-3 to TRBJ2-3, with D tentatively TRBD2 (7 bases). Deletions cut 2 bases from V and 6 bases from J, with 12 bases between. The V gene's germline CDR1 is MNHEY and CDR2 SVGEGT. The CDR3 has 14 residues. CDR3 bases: TGTGCCAGCAGTTACCCAGGGGAGGGTGATACGCAGTATTTT. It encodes CASSYPGEGDTQYF.

CDR3 nucleotide sequence: TGTGCCAGCAGTTGGGACAACTTCTACGAGCAGTACTTC. It encodes CASSWDNFYEQYF. This chain connects TRBV6-2 or TRBV6-3 to TRBJ2-7; TRBD1 might be the D (6 bases). Trimming pared 4 bases from V and 3 bases from J, leaving 10 bases between. Germline CDR1 reads MNHEY; CDR2 reads SVGEGT. The CDR3 runs 13 residues.